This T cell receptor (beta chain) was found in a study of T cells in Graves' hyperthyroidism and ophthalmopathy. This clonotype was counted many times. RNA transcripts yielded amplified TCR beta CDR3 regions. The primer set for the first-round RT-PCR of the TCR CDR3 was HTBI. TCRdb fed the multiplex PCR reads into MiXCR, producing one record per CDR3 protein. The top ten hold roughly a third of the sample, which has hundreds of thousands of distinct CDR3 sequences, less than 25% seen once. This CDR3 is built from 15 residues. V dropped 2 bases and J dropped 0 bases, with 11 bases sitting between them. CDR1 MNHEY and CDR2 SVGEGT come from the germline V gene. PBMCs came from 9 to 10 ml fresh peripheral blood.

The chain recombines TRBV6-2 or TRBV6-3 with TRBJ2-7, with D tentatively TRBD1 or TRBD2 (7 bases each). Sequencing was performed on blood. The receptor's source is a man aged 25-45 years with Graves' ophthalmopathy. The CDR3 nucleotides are TGTGCCAGCAGTTACGGGGGGGACAGCTCCTACGAGCAGTACTTC. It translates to CASSYGGDSSYEQYF.